This TCR beta chain was observed in a study of vaccination effects on CD4 cells after COVID-19. Study in general: A couple of convalescent donors provided samples 16 days and one week before vaccination. The study, taken as a whole, reports: Late in the post-vaccination period, infection-induced and vaccine-induced clones underwent marked clonal contraction.

TCRdb's table, derived via immunoSEQ multiplex PCR, lists solely in-frame clones and lacks some. The sample contains 25,000 to 35,000 clones, just over 70% of which appear only once. In germline, CDR1 is SGHRS, CDR2 YFSETQ. This CDR3 is built from 13 residues. V was pared by 3 bases and J by 7 bases, with 11 bases between. On this clone: The antigen is unknown.

After expansion with viral peptide pools in the ViraFEST assay, antigen-specific CD4+ T cells were sequenced. When roughly eleven days of culture had elapsed, CD4+ T cells were isolated. The individual was infected with SARS-CoV-2 between March and December 2020, as confirmed by PCR. A density of approximately 2 million PBMC per well was used; these cells were cultured with around 10 IU/ml IL-2 and about 10 ug/ml peptides. Sequencing used CD4+ T cells from PBMCs cultured with a peptide pool, obtained before COVID-19 vaccination. This chain links TRBV5-1 with TRBJ2-1, with unresolved D. This clonotype was sampled from a human donor who had a prior SARS-CoV-2 infection. The CDR3 sequence is CASSSETGNEQFF. The CDR3 coding sequence is TGCGCCAGCAGCTCGGAGACTGGGAATGAGCAGTTCTTC.